These T cell receptor beta chains were read from a single sample in a study of response to subunit inactivated influenza vaccine. TCRdb re-called the RT-PCR reads through MiXCR, storing one row per CDR3 protein. The table includes some 500,000 distinct CDR3 sequences, 13% detected once. Sequences were derived from PBMCs from blood, sampled roughly 48 days after vaccination. These receptors were collected from a man aged 50 to 59 who received an inactivated influenza vaccine. Each CDR3 is given with its conserved first and last residue. A D gene is named only where the DNA matches it firmly. Size values are once, few and many counts, or a class for expanded clones, and some rows have none.

V: TRBV5-6
D: .
J: TRBJ2-2
size: few
DNA: TGTGCCAGCAGCTTGGTACCGACCGGGGAGCTGTTTTTT
CDR3: CASSLVPTGELFF

V: TRBV7-6
D: .
J: TRBJ1-1
size: .
DNA: TGTGCCAGCAGCCGCACTTGGAACACTGAAGCTTTCTTT
CDR3: CASSRTWNTEAFF

V: TRBV12-3/TRBV12-4
D: .
J: TRBJ1-5
size: .
DNA: TGTGCCAGCATCAAAGGGGGTGGCAATCAGCCCCAGCATTTT
CDR3: CASIKGGGNQPQHF

V: TRBV11-2
D: .
J: TRBJ1-5
size: few
DNA: TGTGCCAGCAGCTTAAGTAAGGGTCCGCGGGAGCCCCAGCATTTT
CDR3: CASSLSKGPREPQHF

V: TRBV24-1
D: TRBD1
J: TRBJ2-2
size: few
DNA: TGTGCCACGTCGGGACAGAGCCAGAACACCGGGGAGCTGTTTTTT
CDR3: CATSGQSQNTGELFF

V: TRBV21-1
D: .
J: TRBJ2-7
size: few
DNA: TGTGCCAGCAGCAAAGAGCTAGACCGCCACTCCTACGAGCAGTACTTC
CDR3: CASSKELDRHSYEQYF

V: TRBV20-1
D: TRBD2
J: TRBJ2-1
size: .
DNA: TGCAGTGCTAGCGGGAGGGCCGTCAATGAGCAGTTCTTC
CDR3: CSASGRAVNEQFF

V: TRBV30
D: .
J: TRBJ1-1
size: few
DNA: TGTGCCTGGGACGCATATTACACTGAAGCTTTCTTT
CDR3: CAWDAYYTEAFF

V: TRBV4-1
D: TRBD1
J: TRBJ2-1
size: many
DNA: TGCGCCAGCAGCAGTCAGGGGGAAGCCTACAATGAGCAGTTCTTC
CDR3: CASSSQGEAYNEQFF

V: TRBV20-1
D: .
J: TRBJ2-5
size: many
DNA: TGCAGTGCTAAGGCCCCCTCAGGGAGAGAGACCCAGTACTTC
CDR3: CSAKAPSGRETQYF

V: TRBV20-1
D: .
J: TRBJ1-5
size: .
DNA: TGCAGTGCTAGTAGCCGGGGCCCCAATCAGCCCCAGCATTTT
CDR3: CSASSRGPNQPQHF

V: TRBV4-3
D: .
J: TRBJ2-2
size: few
DNA: TGCGCCAGCAGCCAGGCCCCTAGCGCCGGGGAGCTGTTTTTT
CDR3: CASSQAPSAGELFF

V: TRBV20-1
D: .
J: TRBJ2-1
size: .
DNA: TGCAGTGCTCAGCGACTAGAGGGACCATCCTACAATGAGCAGTTCTTC
CDR3: CSAQRLEGPSYNEQFF

V: TRBV21-1
D: .
J: TRBJ2-7
size: .
DNA: TGTGCTGACAGGAATTCCTACGAGCAGTACTTC
CDR3: CADRNSYEQYF

V: TRBV5-1
D: .
J: TRBJ1-1
size: .
DNA: TGCGCCAGCAGAAGAGGGTCCGGCACTGAAGCTTTCTTT
CDR3: CASRRGSGTEAFF

V: TRBV6-2/TRBV6-3
D: .
J: TRBJ2-1
size: .
DNA: TGTGCCAGCAGTTACCCACAGGGTTTTGAGCAGTTCTTC
CDR3: CASSYPQGFEQFF

V: TRBV12-3/TRBV12-4
D: .
J: TRBJ1-5
size: many
DNA: TGTGCCAGCAGACAGGGTCCGGGCAATCAGCCCCAGCATTTT
CDR3: CASRQGPGNQPQHF

V: TRBV29-1
D: TRBD1
J: TRBJ1-1
size: .
DNA: TGCAGCGTTAAATTCGGGACAGGGAACACTGAAGCTTTCTTT
CDR3: CSVKFGTGNTEAFF

V: TRBV2
D: .
J: TRBJ2-1
size: .
DNA: TGTGCCAGCAGTGAAGAGACTGTAAGCTCCTACAATGAGCAGTTCTTC
CDR3: CASSEETVSSYNEQFF

V: TRBV24-1
D: .
J: TRBJ2-5
size: few
DNA: TGTGCCACCAGTGATCCCTCGGTCGTCCAAGAGACCCAGTACTTC
CDR3: CATSDPSVVQETQYF

V: TRBV20-1
D: .
J: TRBJ2-3
size: few
DNA: TGCAGTGCTAGAGAGGCAGGCCCAGATACGCAGTATTTT
CDR3: CSAREAGPDTQYF

V: TRBV7-9
D: TRBD1
J: TRBJ1-3
size: few
DNA: TGTGCCACCGACAGGGGGCTATCTGGAAACACCATATATTTT
CDR3: CATDRGLSGNTIYF

V: TRBV20-1
D: TRBD2
J: TRBJ2-5
size: few
DNA: TGCAGTGCTAGCAGCGGGGGGGAGGAGACCCAGTACTTC
CDR3: CSASSGGEETQYF

V: TRBV6-2/TRBV6-3
D: .
J: TRBJ2-1
size: .
DNA: TGTGCCAGCAGTCTTGGATCCGGGGGGCCTAGTTCCTACAATGAGCAGTTCTTC
CDR3: CASSLGSGGPSSYNEQFF

V: TRBV5-5
D: .
J: TRBJ2-5
size: many
DNA: TGTGCCAGCAGCCCCCAACAGGGAAGAGAGACCCAGTACTTC
CDR3: CASSPQQGRETQYF

V: TRBV28
D: TRBD1
J: TRBJ1-4
size: .
DNA: TGTGCCAGCAGTTTATGGGCAGGGGGGGAAGAAAAACTGTTTTTT
CDR3: CASSLWAGGEEKLFF

V: TRBV12-3/TRBV12-4
D: .
J: TRBJ1-1
size: .
DNA: TGTGCCAGCAGCCGGCGGGGTTTATACCTGGGCACTGAAGCTTTCTTT
CDR3: CASSRRGLYLGTEAFF

V: TRBV7-2
D: TRBD2
J: TRBJ2-5
size: .
DNA: TGTGCCAGCAGCTTAGGAAGGACTAGCGGGGCCATGTACTTC
CDR3: CASSLGRTSGAMYF

V: TRBV10-3
D: TRBD1
J: TRBJ2-2
size: once
DNA: TGTGCCATCAGTGAGCCAGGGACAGGGCGAACCGGGGAGCTGTTTTTT
CDR3: CAISEPGTGRTGELFF

V: TRBV20-1
D: TRBD2
J: TRBJ2-7
size: many
DNA: TGCAGTGCTAGTGAGGGACTAGAAGTCGTCGAGCAGTACTTC
CDR3: CSASEGLEVVEQYF

V: TRBV29-1
D: TRBD1
J: TRBJ2-3
size: .
DNA: TGCAGCGTTCAGATCGGGACAGGGTTTGATACGCAGTATTTT
CDR3: CSVQIGTGFDTQYF

V: TRBV20-1
D: TRBD1
J: TRBJ1-2
size: .
DNA: TGCAGTGCCACAGATGCCAGACAGGGCCCTAACTATGGCTACACCTTC
CDR3: CSATDARQGPNYGYTF

V: TRBV10-3
D: .
J: TRBJ2-1
size: many
DNA: TGTGCCATCAGGCCGGGACTCGGGGATGAGCAGTTCTTC
CDR3: CAIRPGLGDEQFF

V: TRBV12-3/TRBV12-4
D: .
J: TRBJ1-5
size: many
DNA: TGTGCCAGCAGTTTTGAAGGAAATAGCAATCAGCCCCAGCATTTT
CDR3: CASSFEGNSNQPQHF

V: TRBV7-9
D: .
J: TRBJ2-2
size: .
DNA: TGTGCCAGCAGCCCGGTCGACCGGGGCGCCGGGGAGCTGTTTTTT
CDR3: CASSPVDRGAGELFF

V: TRBV2
D: .
J: TRBJ2-4
size: .
DNA: TGTGCCAGCAGTGGCGTCTTAACTAGCCTGGGCTGTTACTTC
CDR3: CASSGVLTSLGCYF

V: TRBV5-1
D: .
J: TRBJ2-1
size: few
DNA: TGCGCCAGCAGCTTTGGAACGACGGGCGTTAATTACAATGAGCAGTTCTTC
CDR3: CASSFGTTGVNYNEQFF

V: TRBV7-2
D: TRBD2
J: TRBJ2-5
size: .
DNA: TGTGCCAGCAGCTTAGTTTCGGGGGGGCTCCAAGAGACCCAGTACTTC
CDR3: CASSLVSGGLQETQYF

V: TRBV13
D: .
J: TRBJ2-5
size: many
DNA: TGTGCCAGCAGCCAGGGGGGGCCCGAGACCCAGTACTTC
CDR3: CASSQGGPETQYF

V: TRBV21-1
D: .
J: TRBJ2-1
size: many
DNA: TGTGCCAGCAGCAAACTCACAGGGGGTTCACAGTTCTTC
CDR3: CASSKLTGGSQFF

V: TRBV5-1
D: TRBD2
J: TRBJ2-2
size: .
DNA: TGCGCCAGCAGCTTGGATAGCGGGGGTAATACCGGGGAGCTGTTTTTT
CDR3: CASSLDSGGNTGELFF

V: TRBV12-3/TRBV12-4
D: .
J: TRBJ2-2
size: many
DNA: TGTGCCAGCAGTTTAAGATCGTCCTGGGGCGCCGGGGAGCTGTTTTTT
CDR3: CASSLRSSWGAGELFF

V: TRBV20-1
D: TRBD2
J: TRBJ2-3
size: few
DNA: TGCAGTGCTAGTGTAGCGGGGGGGACCTACACAGATACGCAGTATTTT
CDR3: CSASVAGGTYTDTQYF

V: TRBV3-1
D: TRBD2
J: TRBJ2-1
size: few
DNA: TGTGCCAGCAGCCAAGGACTAGCGGGTAATAATGAGCAGTTCTTC
CDR3: CASSQGLAGNNEQFF

V: TRBV7-2
D: .
J: TRBJ2-7
size: .
DNA: TGTGCCAGCAGCTTGCCGGCGTCGGAGCAGTACTTC
CDR3: CASSLPASEQYF

V: TRBV28
D: TRBD2
J: TRBJ2-7
size: few
DNA: TGTGCCAGCAGTTACCCCGGGACTAGCGGGGGTTACGAGCAGTACTTC
CDR3: CASSYPGTSGGYEQYF

V: TRBV6-5
D: .
J: TRBJ2-1
size: .
DNA: TGTGCCAGCAGTTACTCCGTGGTGGGGTATATGTCGGATGAGCAGTTCTTC
CDR3: CASSYSVVGYMSDEQFF

V: TRBV4-2
D: TRBD1
J: TRBJ1-6
size: few
DNA: TGTGCCAGCAGCCAGGCCACAGGGGGAGATTCACCCCTCCACTTT
CDR3: CASSQATGGDSPLHF

V: TRBV24-1
D: TRBD2
J: TRBJ2-7
size: few
DNA: TGTGCCACCAGTGATAGCGGGAGGTCCTCCTACGAGCAGTACTTC
CDR3: CATSDSGRSSYEQYF

V: TRBV6-2/TRBV6-3
D: .
J: TRBJ2-1
size: .
DNA: TGTGCCAGCAGTTACCGGGGGGCCAACTACAATGAGCAGTTCTTC
CDR3: CASSYRGANYNEQFF

V: TRBV6-2/TRBV6-3
D: .
J: TRBJ2-3
size: .
DNA: TGTGCCAGCAGTTGGAGGACAGTCGGGGGAACAGATACGCAGTATTTT
CDR3: CASSWRTVGGTDTQYF

V: TRBV5-1
D: .
J: TRBJ2-7
size: few
DNA: TGCGCCAGCAGCGCCGGACAGACCTCAGGGGAGCAGTACTTC
CDR3: CASSAGQTSGEQYF

V: TRBV30
D: TRBD2
J: TRBJ2-3
size: once
DNA: TGTGCCTGGACCCAGAGGGGACTAGCGGGGCCTCTCCCATCAGCAGATACGCAGTATTTT
CDR3: CAWTQRGLAGPLPSADTQYF

V: TRBV2
D: TRBD2
J: TRBJ2-1
size: .
DNA: TGTGCCAGCAAGGTTGGGACTAGGAAGCATGAGCAGTTCTTC
CDR3: CASKVGTRKHEQFF

V: TRBV7-9
D: TRBD2
J: TRBJ2-5
size: few
DNA: TGTGCCAGCAGACCTAGCGGGTCTCAAGAGACCCAGTACTTC
CDR3: CASRPSGSQETQYF